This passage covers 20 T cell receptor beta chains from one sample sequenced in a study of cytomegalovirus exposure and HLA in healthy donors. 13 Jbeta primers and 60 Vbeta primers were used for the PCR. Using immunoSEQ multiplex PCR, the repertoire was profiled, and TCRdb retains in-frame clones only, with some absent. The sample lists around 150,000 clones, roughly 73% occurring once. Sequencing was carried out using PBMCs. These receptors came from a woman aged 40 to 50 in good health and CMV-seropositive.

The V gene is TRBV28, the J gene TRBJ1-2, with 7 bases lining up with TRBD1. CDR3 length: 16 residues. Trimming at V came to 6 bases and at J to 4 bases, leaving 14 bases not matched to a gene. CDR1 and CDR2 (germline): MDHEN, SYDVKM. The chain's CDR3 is CASSLAQGAGGYGYTF. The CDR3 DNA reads TGTGCCAGCAGCTTAGCCCAGGGCGCAGGGGGCTATGGCTACACCTTC.

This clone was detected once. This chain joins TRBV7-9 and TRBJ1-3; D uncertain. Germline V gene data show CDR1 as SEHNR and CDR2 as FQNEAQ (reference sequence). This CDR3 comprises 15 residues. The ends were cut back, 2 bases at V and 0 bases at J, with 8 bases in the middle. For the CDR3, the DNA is TGTGCCAGCAGCTTAATTGGAGGCTCTGGAAACACCATATATTTT. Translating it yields CASSLIGGSGNTIYF.

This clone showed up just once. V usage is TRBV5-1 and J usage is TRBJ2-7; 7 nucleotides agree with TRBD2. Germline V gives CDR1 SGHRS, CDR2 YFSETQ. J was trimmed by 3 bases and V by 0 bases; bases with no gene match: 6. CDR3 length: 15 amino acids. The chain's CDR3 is CASSLGAGVVYEQYF. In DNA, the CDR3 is TGCGCCAGCAGCTTGGGGGCGGGAGTGGTCTACGAGCAGTACTTC.

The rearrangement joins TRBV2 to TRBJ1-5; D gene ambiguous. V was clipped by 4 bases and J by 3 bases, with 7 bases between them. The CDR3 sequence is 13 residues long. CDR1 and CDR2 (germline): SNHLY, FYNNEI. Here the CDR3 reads CASSVVSNQPQHF. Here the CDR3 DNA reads TGTGCCAGCAGTGTAGTTTCCAATCAGCCCCAGCATTTT.

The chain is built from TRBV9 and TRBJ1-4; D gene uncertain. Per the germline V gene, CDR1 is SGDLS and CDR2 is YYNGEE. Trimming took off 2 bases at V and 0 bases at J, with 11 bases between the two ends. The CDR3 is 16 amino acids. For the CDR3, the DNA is TGTGCCAGCAGCGTTACTCCTAGGCCAACTAATGAAAAACTGTTTTTT. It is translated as CASSVTPRPTNEKLFF.

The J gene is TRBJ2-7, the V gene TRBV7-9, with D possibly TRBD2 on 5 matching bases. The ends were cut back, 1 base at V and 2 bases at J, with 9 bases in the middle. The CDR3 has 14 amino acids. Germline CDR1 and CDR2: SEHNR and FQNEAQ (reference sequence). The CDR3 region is CASSLVRAPYEQYF. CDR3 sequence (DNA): TGTGCCAGCAGCTTAGTGAGGGCACCCTACGAGCAGTACTTC.

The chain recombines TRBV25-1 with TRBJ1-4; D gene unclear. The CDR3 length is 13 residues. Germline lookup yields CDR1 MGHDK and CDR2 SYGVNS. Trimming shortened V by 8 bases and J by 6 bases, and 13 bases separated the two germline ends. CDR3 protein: CASRYREDEKLFF. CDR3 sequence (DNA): TGTGCCAGCCGGTACCGGGAGGATGAAAAACTGTTTTTT.

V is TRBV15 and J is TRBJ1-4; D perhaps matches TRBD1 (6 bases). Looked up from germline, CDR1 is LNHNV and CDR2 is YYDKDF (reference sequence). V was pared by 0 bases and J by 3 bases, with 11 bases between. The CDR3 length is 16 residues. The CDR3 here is CATSRDPAGANEKLFF. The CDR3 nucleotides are TGTGCCACCAGCAGAGATCCGGCAGGGGCTAATGAAAAACTGTTTTTT.

This CDR3 is CASSFGTSSSYNEQFF. CDR3 bases: TGTGCCAGCAGCTTCGGGACTTCGAGCTCCTACAATGAGCAGTTCTTC. V gene TRBV6-6 combines with J gene TRBJ2-1, with D perhaps matching TRBD2 (6 bases). The CDR3 runs 16 residues. The V end was cut by 6 bases, the J end by 0 bases, with 15 bases between. In germline, CDR1 is MNHNY, CDR2 SVGAGI (reference sequence).

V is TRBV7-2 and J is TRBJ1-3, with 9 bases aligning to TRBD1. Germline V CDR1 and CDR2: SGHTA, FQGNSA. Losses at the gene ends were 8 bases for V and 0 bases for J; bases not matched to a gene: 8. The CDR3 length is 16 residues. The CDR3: CASHVTGQGSGNTIYF. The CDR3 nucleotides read TGTGCCAGCCATGTCACGGGACAGGGCTCTGGAAACACCATATATTTT.

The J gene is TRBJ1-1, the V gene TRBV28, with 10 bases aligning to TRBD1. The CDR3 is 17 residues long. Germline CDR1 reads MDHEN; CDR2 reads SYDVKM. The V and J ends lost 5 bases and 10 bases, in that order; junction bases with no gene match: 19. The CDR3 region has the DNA TGTGCCAGCAGTCCCACGCCTCAGACAGGGGGCATTTGGGGAGCTTTCTTT. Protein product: CASSPTPQTGGIWGAFF.

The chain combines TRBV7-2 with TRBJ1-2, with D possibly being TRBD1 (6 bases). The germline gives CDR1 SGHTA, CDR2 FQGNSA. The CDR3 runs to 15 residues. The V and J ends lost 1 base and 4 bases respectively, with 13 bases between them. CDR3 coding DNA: TGTGCCAGCAGCTTAGATGTAGGGGGAGTCTATGGCTACACCTTC. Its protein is CASSLDVGGVYGYTF.

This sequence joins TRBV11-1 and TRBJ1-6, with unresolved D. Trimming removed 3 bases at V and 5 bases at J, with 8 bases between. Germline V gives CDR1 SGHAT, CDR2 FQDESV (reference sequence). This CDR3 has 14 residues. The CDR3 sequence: CASSFRGNNSPLHF. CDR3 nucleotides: TGTGCCAGCAGCTTTCGAGGGAATAATTCACCCCTCCACTTT.

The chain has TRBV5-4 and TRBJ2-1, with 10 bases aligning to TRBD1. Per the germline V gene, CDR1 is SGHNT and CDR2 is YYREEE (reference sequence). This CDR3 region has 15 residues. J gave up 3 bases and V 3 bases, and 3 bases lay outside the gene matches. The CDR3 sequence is CASSYRTGGYNEQFF. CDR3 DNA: TGTGCCAGCAGCTACAGGACAGGGGGCTACAATGAGCAGTTCTTC. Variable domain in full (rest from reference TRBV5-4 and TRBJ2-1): ETGVTQSPTHLIKTRGQQVTLRCSSQSGHNTVSWYQQALGQGPQFIFQYYREEENGRGNFPPRFSGLQFPNYSSELNVNALELDDSALYLCASSYRTGGYNEQFFGPGTRLTVL.

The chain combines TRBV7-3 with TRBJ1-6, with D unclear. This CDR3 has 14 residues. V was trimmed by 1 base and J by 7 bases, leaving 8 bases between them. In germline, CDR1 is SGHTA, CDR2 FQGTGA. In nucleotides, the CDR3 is TGTGCCAGCAGCTTAAAGGCTAGAAATTCACCCCTCCACTTT. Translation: CASSLKARNSPLHF.

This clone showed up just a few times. CDR3 nucleotides: TGCGCCAGCATGGAGGGGCGCGGGACTCTGACCGGGGAGCTGTTTTTT. Its translation: CASMEGRGTLTGELFF. The chain links TRBV5-1 to TRBJ2-2, with D possibly being TRBD2 (6 bases). This CDR3 has 16 residues. In germline, CDR1 is SGHRS, CDR2 YFSETQ. Trimming left V 6 bases short and J 5 bases short, with 20 bases between.

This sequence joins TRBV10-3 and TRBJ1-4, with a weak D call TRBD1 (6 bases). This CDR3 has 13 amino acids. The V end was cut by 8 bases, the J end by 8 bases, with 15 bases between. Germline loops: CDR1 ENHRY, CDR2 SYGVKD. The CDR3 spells CAIGDRPFEKLFF. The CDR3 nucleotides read TGTGCCATCGGAGACAGGCCATTCGAAAAACTGTTTTTT.

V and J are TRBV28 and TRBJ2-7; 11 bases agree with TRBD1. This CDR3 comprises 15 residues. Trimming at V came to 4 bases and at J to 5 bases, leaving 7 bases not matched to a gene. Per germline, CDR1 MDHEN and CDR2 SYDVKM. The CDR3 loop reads CASSSDRGQANEQYF. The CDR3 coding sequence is TGTGCCAGCAGTTCGGACAGGGGGCAAGCTAACGAGCAGTACTTC.

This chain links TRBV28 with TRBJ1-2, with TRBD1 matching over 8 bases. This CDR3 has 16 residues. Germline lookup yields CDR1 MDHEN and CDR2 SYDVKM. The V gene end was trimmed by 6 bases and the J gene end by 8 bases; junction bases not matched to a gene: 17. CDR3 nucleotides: TGTGCCAGCAGGAGTGGACAGGGAAGACCCTTCAGCGGCTACACCTTC. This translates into CASRSGQGRPFSGYTF.

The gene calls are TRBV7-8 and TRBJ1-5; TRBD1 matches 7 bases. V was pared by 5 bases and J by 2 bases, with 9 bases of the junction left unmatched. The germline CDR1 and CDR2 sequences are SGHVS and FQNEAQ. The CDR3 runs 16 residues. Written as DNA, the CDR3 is TGTGCCAGCAGCCCCCGGCCTGGGACAGGCAATCAGCCCCAGCATTTT. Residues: CASSPRPGTGNQPQHF.